A single sample is the source of the 19 T cell receptor beta chains below, sequenced in a study of post-analysis software for immune sequencing data (dated by TCRdb to between 2015 and 2017). Receptor libraries were prepared by PCR. Data came from an Illumina HiSeq 2500. To reduce PCR and sequencing biases, unique molecular identifiers were built into the TCR beta cDNA libraries. The public reads were quality trimmed at Q25 with fastp and then assembled into clones with MiXCR by TCRdb, keeping productive beta chains. Duplicate CDR3 protein sequences are folded into a single record with the most common DNA and genes. The sample data list some 690,000 distinct CDR3 sequences, and 30% of these were observed just once. Jointly, the top ten make up approximately 0.6% of the sample. Study-level results and caveats: Patients showed significantly higher frequencies than controls for about five TRBV segments, among them TRBV5-6, TRBV5-1 and TRBV20-1.

Their antigens are not known. Material for sequencing was blood. Every receptor here comes from a girl between 10 and 17 years old with multiple sclerosis.

The V call is TRBV6-5, the J call TRBJ1-5; D remains unclear. With 2 bases removed from V and 10 bases from J, the gap between germline ends came to 15 bases. The CDR3 consists of 14 residues. Germline loops: CDR1 MNHEY, CDR2 SVGAGI. The CDR3 DNA sequence: TGTGCCAGCAGTTACAGTCAGACGATCAGCCCCCAGCATTTT. Amino acids: CASSYSQTISPQHF.

V usage is TRBV10-3 and J usage is TRBJ2-5; D unclear. The J call is in doubt because the DNA end fits TRBJ2-7 better. This CDR3 contains 13 residues. The V gene's germline CDR1 is ENHRY and CDR2 SYGVKD. The CDR3 sequence is CAISESTADEQYF. CDR3 nucleotide sequence: TGTGCCATCAGTGAGTCGACTGCTGACGAGCAGTACTTC.

The chain couples TRBV20-1 to TRBJ2-7; D possibly matches TRBD1 or TRBD2 (6 bases each). Trimming removed 4 bases at V and 4 bases at J, with 20 bases between. CDR3 length equals 15 residues. The germline gives CDR1 DFQATT, CDR2 SNEGSKA (reference sequence). The CDR3, as DNA: TGCAGTGCTAAGAGAGGGGGGAACCGGCTTTACGAGCAGTACTTC. This codes for CSAKRGGNRLYEQYF.

The chain links TRBV5-6 to TRBJ2-5, with 13 nucleotides matching TRBD2. The germline V gene has CDR1 SGHDT and CDR2 YYEEEE. V dropped 2 bases and J dropped 5; count of bases not matched to a gene: 3. The CDR3 loop spans 15 amino acids. The CDR3 coding sequence is TGTGCCAGCAGCTTTGGACTAGCGGGAGACGAGACCCAGTACTTC. Protein sequence: CASSFGLAGDETQYF. The entire variable domain, with the rest obtained from reference TRBV5-6 and TRBJ2-5, is as follows: DAGVTQSPTHLIKTRGQQVTLRCSPKSGHDTVSWYQQALGQGPQFIFQYYEEEERQRGNFPDRFSGHQFPNYSSELNVNALLLGDSALYLCASSFGLAGDETQYFGPGTRLLVL.

The V call is TRBV28, the J call TRBJ2-5; D uncertain. The ends were cut back, 6 bases at V and 11 bases at J, with 22 bases in the middle. The CDR3 consists of 14 residues. Germline V gene lookup returns CDR1 MDHEN and CDR2 SYDVKM. This CDR3 reads CASSHLVTVNEQYF. CDR3 coding DNA: TGTGCCAGCAGCCATCTCGTAACCGTCAATGAGCAGTACTTC.

The J gene is TRBJ2-1, the V gene TRBV28; tentatively, D is TRBD2 (5 bases). V dropped 5 bases and J dropped 2 bases, with 13 bases sitting between them. CDR3 size: 15 residues. The germline V gene has CDR1 MDHEN and CDR2 SYDVKM. The CDR3 DNA follows: TGTGCCAGCAGTCCCTCTGGAGCGGCCTACAATGAGCAGTTCTTC. This encodes CASSPSGAAYNEQFF.

This chain connects TRBV27 to TRBJ1-5; 9 positions match TRBD1. CDR3 length: 15 residues. Germline V gene data show CDR1 as MNHEY and CDR2 as SMNVEV (reference sequence). V trimming: 4 bases; J trimming: 5 bases; junction bases outside the gene matches: 6. The CDR3 region has the DNA TGTGCCAGCAGTTCCGGGACAGGGTCATATCAGCCCCAGCATTTT. This encodes CASSSGTGSYQPQHF.

With respect to this clonotype: Mismatch with germline at one junction end may stem from a read error. The chain joins TRBV12-3 or TRBV12-4 to TRBJ2-1, with a weak D call TRBD1 (6 bases). This CDR3 has 14 amino acids. CDR3: CASGLLGGSDEQFF. As DNA, the CDR3 is TGTGCCAGCGGTTTACTTGGGGGCTCGGATGAGCAGTTCTTC.

The sample holds a few counts of this clonotype. This chain joins TRBV5-1 and TRBJ2-1; the D gene is possibly TRBD1 (5 bases). Trimming shortened V by 0 bases and J by 3 bases, and 13 bases separated the two germline ends. Germline lookup yields CDR1 SGHRS and CDR2 YFSETQ. CDR3 size: 16 residues. DNA of the CDR3: TGCGCCAGCAGCTTGGGTAGGGGCCAGGGCTACAATGAGCAGTTCTTC. Protein sequence: CASSLGRGQGYNEQFF.

The V call is TRBV29-1, the J call TRBJ1-2; possible D gene TRBD1, 5 bases. The length of the CDR3 is 14 residues. Deletions cut 5 bases from V and 6 bases from J, with 19 bases between. The germline gives CDR1 SQVTM, CDR2 ANQGSEA. The CDR3, as DNA: TGCAGCGTTCAGGGAGGGACGGGTAGGGATGGCTACACCTTC. It encodes CSVQGGTGRDGYTF.

The V call is TRBV14, the J call TRBJ2-1; 9 bases line up with TRBD2. The CDR3 is 16 amino acids. With 4 bases clipped from V and 2 bases from J, the junction kept 6 bases outside the gene matches. The germline gives CDR1 SGHDN, CDR2 FVKESK. CDR3: CASSPTRLAAYNEQFF. The DNA of the CDR3 is TGTGCCAGCAGCCCAACAAGACTAGCGGCCTACAATGAGCAGTTCTTC.

This clonotype was detected a few times. The chain has TRBV20-1 and TRBJ2-2; D gene uncertain. The CDR3 totals 15 residues. Trimming cost V 1 base and J 9 bases, with 18 bases left between them. CDR1 DFQATT and CDR2 SNEGSKA come from the germline V gene (reference sequence). Here the CDR3 DNA reads TGCAGTGCTAGAGGTCCCAAGGGCACATCCCGGGAGCTGTTTTTT. It encodes CSARGPKGTSRELFF.

The V call is TRBV5-6, the J call TRBJ2-7, with D possibly TRBD1 on 6 matching bases. V lost 4 bases, J lost 5 bases, and 22 bases lay in between. Germline values: CDR1 SGHDT, CDR2 YYEEEE. The CDR3 contains 16 residues. Here the CDR3 DNA reads TGTGCCAGCAGCCCTATTCGGACAGAGATACTCGACGAGCAGTACTTC. This sequence encodes CASSPIRTEILDEQYF.

On this clonotype itself: One end of the junction does not line up with germline, which may come from a read error. V and J are TRBV7-2 and TRBJ2-7; no clear D gene. The J call is in doubt because the DNA end fits TRBJ2-1 better. Germline V lookup: CDR1 SGHTA, CDR2 FQGNSA. The CDR3 is 13 residues long. CDR3 sequence reads: CASSSGLHNGQFF. CDR3 nucleotides: TGTGCCAGCAGCTCCGGGCTCCACAATGGGCAGTTCTTC.

This clonotype has just a few counts. The chain uses TRBV20-1 and TRBJ2-1, with D unclear. V was clipped by 2 bases and J by 0 bases, with 14 bases between them. CDR1 and CDR2 from the germline V gene are DFQATT and SNEGSKA (reference sequence). The CDR3 extends over 16 amino acids. The CDR3 DNA is TGCAGTGCTAGACCTCAACAAGCGAGCTCCTACAATGAGCAGTTCTTC. Encoded protein: CSARPQQASSYNEQFF.

This clonotype was counted a few times. This chain links TRBV5-1 with TRBJ2-1; 9 nucleotides line up with TRBD2. There are 15 residues in the CDR3. Germline V gene data show CDR1 as SGHRS and CDR2 as YFSETQ. V was pared by 4 bases and J by 6 bases, with 8 bases of the junction left unmatched. CDR3 coding DNA: TGCGCCAGCAGCGTTGGGCTAGCGGGGACCAATGAGCAGTTCTTC. Translating gives CASSVGLAGTNEQFF.

The genes are TRBV10-3 and TRBJ1-4; no reliable D call. This CDR3 region has 13 residues. Germline-derived CDR1 and CDR2 are ENHRY and SYGVKD. The ends were cut back, 3 bases at V and 4 bases at J, with 6 bases in the middle. The CDR3 spells CAISEGFNEKLFF. DNA for the CDR3: TGTGCCATCAGTGAAGGATTTAATGAAAAACTGTTTTTT.

The V gene is TRBV5-1, the J gene TRBJ2-3; 9 bases are a match to TRBD2. Germline CDR1 and CDR2: SGHRS and YFSETQ. This CDR3 spans 16 amino acids. The ends lost 3 bases at V and 0 bases at J; junction bases unmatched: 5. The CDR3: CASSSFSGGSTDTQYF. As DNA, the CDR3 is TGCGCCAGCAGCTCGTTTAGCGGGGGCAGCACAGATACGCAGTATTTT.

The chain has TRBV7-2 and TRBJ2-1; 7 bases map to TRBD2. The CDR3 has 16 residues. Germline V gene lookup returns CDR1 SGHTA and CDR2 FQGNSA. V was pared by 4 bases and J by 4 bases, with 10 bases of the junction left unmatched. CDR3 in DNA: TGTGCCAGCAGCTCGGAGTTGGGGCGGGGGTACAATGAGCAGTTCTTC. This codes for CASSSELGRGYNEQFF.